In this sample, the clone carrying this T cell receptor (beta chain) turned up a few times. The germline V gene encodes CDR1 LGHDT and CDR2 YNNKEL (reference sequence). The CDR3 is made up of 16 amino acids. V lost 1 base, J lost 0 bases, and 12 bases lay in between. Method: immunoSEQ multiplex PCR; TCRdb's copy keeps in-frame clones and lacks some. The sample carries some 250,000 clones, roughly 80% recorded once. The data stem from a study of control samples from healthy donors and cancer patients. The chain uses TRBV3-1 (or the pseudogene TRBV3-2) and TRBJ1-2; D unresolved. Sequenced sample: PBMCs. This TCR was recovered from a woman in her sixties or seventies with lung cancer. The CDR3 coding sequence is TGTGCCAGCAGCCAAGGTACGGCCAGAGCTAACTATGGCTACACCTTC. Residues: CASSQGTARANYGYTF.